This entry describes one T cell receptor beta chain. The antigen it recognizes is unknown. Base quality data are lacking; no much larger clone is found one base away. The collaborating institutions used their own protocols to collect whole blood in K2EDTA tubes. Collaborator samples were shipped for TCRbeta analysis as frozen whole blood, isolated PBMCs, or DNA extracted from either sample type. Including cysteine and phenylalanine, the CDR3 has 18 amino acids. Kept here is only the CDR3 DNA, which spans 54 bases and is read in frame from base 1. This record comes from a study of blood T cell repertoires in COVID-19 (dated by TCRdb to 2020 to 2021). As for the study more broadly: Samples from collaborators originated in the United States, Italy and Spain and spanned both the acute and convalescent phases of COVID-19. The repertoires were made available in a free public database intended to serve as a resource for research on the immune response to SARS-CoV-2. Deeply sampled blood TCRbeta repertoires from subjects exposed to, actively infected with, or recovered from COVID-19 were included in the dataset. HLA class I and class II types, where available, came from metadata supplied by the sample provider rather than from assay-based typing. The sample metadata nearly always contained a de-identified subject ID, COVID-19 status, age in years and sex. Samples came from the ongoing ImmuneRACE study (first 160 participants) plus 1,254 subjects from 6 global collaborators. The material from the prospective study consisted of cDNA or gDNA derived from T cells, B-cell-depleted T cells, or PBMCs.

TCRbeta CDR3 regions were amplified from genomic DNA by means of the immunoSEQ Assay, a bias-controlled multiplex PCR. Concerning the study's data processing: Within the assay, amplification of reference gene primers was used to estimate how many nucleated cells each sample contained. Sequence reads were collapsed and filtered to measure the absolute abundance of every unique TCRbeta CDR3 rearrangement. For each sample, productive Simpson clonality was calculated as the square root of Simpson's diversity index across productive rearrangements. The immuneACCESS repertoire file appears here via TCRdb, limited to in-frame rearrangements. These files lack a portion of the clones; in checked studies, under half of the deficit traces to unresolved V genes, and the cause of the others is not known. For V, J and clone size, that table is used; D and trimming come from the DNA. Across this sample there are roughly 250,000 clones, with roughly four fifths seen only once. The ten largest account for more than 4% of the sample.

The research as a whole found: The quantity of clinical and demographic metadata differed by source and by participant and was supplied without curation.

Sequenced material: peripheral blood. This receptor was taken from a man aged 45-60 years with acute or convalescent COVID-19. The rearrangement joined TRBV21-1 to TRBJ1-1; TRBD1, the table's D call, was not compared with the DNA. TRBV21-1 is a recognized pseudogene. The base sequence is TGTGCCAGCAGCAAAGAGATTCCGACAGGGGGGATGAACACTGAAGCTTTCTTT. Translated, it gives CASSKEIPTGGMNTEAFF.